This is a list of T cell receptor beta chains from one sample in a study of STAT5B mutations in CD4+ large granular lymphocyte leukemia. Method: immunoSEQ multiplex PCR; TCRdb's copy keeps in-frame clones and lacks some. The table lists tens of thousands of clones, around 72% of them singletons. The sequencing input was CD4+ T cells from blood buffy coats. These receptors were obtained from a human donor in good health. Both conserved end residues are part of each CDR3. A D gene is named only where the DNA matches it firmly. Only some rows state a clone size, as once, few, many or a class for expanded clones.

CDR3nt: TGCGCCAGCAGCTTGGGGGGCCAAGAGACCCAGTACTTC; CDR3aa: CASSLGGQETQYF; abundance: -; j_gene: TRBJ2-5; d_gene: -; v_gene: TRBV5-1
CDR3nt: TGTGCCAGCAGTGAGGGCCAGGGGTGGAGCGAGCAGTACTTC; CDR3aa: CASSEGQGWSEQYF; abundance: -; j_gene: TRBJ2-7; d_gene: -; v_gene: TRBV2
CDR3nt: TGTGCCAGCAGCCGGGGGAGGGTAGATTCACCCCTCCACTTT; CDR3aa: CASSRGRVDSPLHF; abundance: -; j_gene: TRBJ1-6; d_gene: -; v_gene: TRBV5-4
CDR3nt: TGCGCCAGCAGTGACCCCCCCTCTGGGGCCAACGTCCTGACTTTC; CDR3aa: CASSDPPSGANVLTF; abundance: -; j_gene: TRBJ2-6; d_gene: -; v_gene: TRBV10-2
CDR3nt: TGTGCCAGCCTAACCGACACGGGTTCTAATGAAAAACTGTTTTTT; CDR3aa: CASLTDTGSNEKLFF; abundance: -; j_gene: TRBJ1-4; d_gene: -; v_gene: TRBV28
CDR3nt: TGTGCCAGAAGCTTGGGTGGACAAAATTCACCCCTCCACTTT; CDR3aa: CARSLGGQNSPLHF; abundance: -; j_gene: TRBJ1-6; d_gene: -; v_gene: TRBV5-3
CDR3nt: TGTGCCAGCAGCGTTACAGGGGTTTCTGAAGCTTTCTTT; CDR3aa: CASSVTGVSEAFF; abundance: once; j_gene: TRBJ1-1; d_gene: TRBD1; v_gene: TRBV5-5
CDR3nt: TGCGCCAGCAGCAGCTCGGGGCTAGTCGAAAAACTGTTTTTT; CDR3aa: CASSSSGLVEKLFF; abundance: -; j_gene: TRBJ1-4; d_gene: -; v_gene: TRBV5-1
CDR3nt: TGCACCGCTGGGGGGGTGGAGCAGTTCTTC; CDR3aa: CTAGGVEQFF; abundance: -; j_gene: TRBJ2-1; d_gene: TRBD2; v_gene: TRBV29-1
CDR3nt: TGTGCCAGCAGCGACCACACAGGGGGCAACTCTGGAAACACCATATATTTT; CDR3aa: CASSDHTGGNSGNTIYF; abundance: -; j_gene: TRBJ1-3; d_gene: TRBD1; v_gene: TRBV7-8
CDR3nt: TGCGCCAGCAGACCAGACAGTTATAATGAAAAACTGTTTTTT; CDR3aa: CASRPDSYNEKLFF; abundance: few; j_gene: TRBJ1-4; d_gene: -; v_gene: TRBV5-1
CDR3nt: TGTGCCAGCAGCTTGTTTTTGGGGGAGCTAAGTGAAGCTTTCTTT; CDR3aa: CASSLFLGELSEAFF; abundance: -; j_gene: TRBJ1-1; d_gene: -; v_gene: TRBV5-5
CDR3nt: TGTGCCAGCAGAACCCGACTAGCGGGGGCCCTAGAGACCCAGTACTTC; CDR3aa: CASRTRLAGALETQYF; abundance: -; j_gene: TRBJ2-5; d_gene: TRBD2; v_gene: TRBV7-2
CDR3nt: TGTGCCAGCAGACCCACCGGGACAGGCAACTATGGCTACACCTTC; CDR3aa: CASRPTGTGNYGYTF; abundance: few; j_gene: TRBJ1-2; d_gene: TRBD1; v_gene: TRBV28
CDR3nt: TGCGCCAGCAGTGTTGCCAGGGTCTACGAGCAGTACTTC; CDR3aa: CASSVARVYEQYF; abundance: -; j_gene: TRBJ2-7; d_gene: -; v_gene: TRBV10-2
CDR3nt: TGTGCCATCAGTGAGTCTCCTCGCGGGGGGGCCTACGAGCAGTACTTC; CDR3aa: CAISESPRGGAYEQYF; abundance: -; j_gene: TRBJ2-7; d_gene: TRBD2; v_gene: TRBV10-3
CDR3nt: TGTGCCAGCAGTGGGGGGAATTCACCCCTCCACTTT; CDR3aa: CASSGGNSPLHF; abundance: -; j_gene: TRBJ1-6; d_gene: -; v_gene: TRBV28
CDR3nt: TGTGCCAGCAGCTTAGCCCGCTACGAGCAGTACTTC; CDR3aa: CASSLARYEQYF; abundance: few; j_gene: TRBJ2-7; d_gene: -; v_gene: TRBV7-2
CDR3nt: TGTGCCAGCAGCTCCCTCCCCGGTTCACCCCTCCACTTT; CDR3aa: CASSSLPGSPLHF; abundance: -; j_gene: TRBJ1-6; d_gene: -; v_gene: TRBV7-3
CDR3nt: TGTGCCAGCAGCTTAGCGGGGGGGACCTACGAGCAGTACTTC; CDR3aa: CASSLAGGTYEQYF; abundance: -; j_gene: TRBJ2-7; d_gene: TRBD2; v_gene: TRBV14
CDR3nt: TGTGCCAGCTCACCGGCTACAGGGGGAGCGTACACTGAAGCTTTCTTT; CDR3aa: CASSPATGGAYTEAFF; abundance: -; j_gene: TRBJ1-1; d_gene: TRBD1; v_gene: TRBV18
CDR3nt: TGCGCCAGCAGCCAAGACGGGACAGATTATGGCTACACCTTC; CDR3aa: CASSQDGTDYGYTF; abundance: -; j_gene: TRBJ1-2; d_gene: TRBD1; v_gene: TRBV4-1
CDR3nt: TGTGCCATCAGTGGGGCTGATAGAGGGCGGGCCACTGAAGCTTTCTTT; CDR3aa: CAISGADRGRATEAFF; abundance: -; j_gene: TRBJ1-1; d_gene: -; v_gene: TRBV10-3
CDR3nt: TGCAGCGTTCAAACAGGGGGCTATGGCTACACCTTC; CDR3aa: CSVQTGGYGYTF; abundance: few; j_gene: TRBJ1-2; d_gene: TRBD1; v_gene: TRBV29-1
CDR3nt: TGTGCCAGCAGTCGGGGTATAGACAGCTCTGGAAACACCATATATTTT; CDR3aa: CASSRGIDSSGNTIYF; abundance: -; j_gene: TRBJ1-3; d_gene: -; v_gene: TRBV2
CDR3nt: TGTGCCAGCAGCCGGGACAGCAATCAGCCCCAGCATTTT; CDR3aa: CASSRDSNQPQHF; abundance: once; j_gene: TRBJ1-5; d_gene: -; v_gene: TRBV9
CDR3nt: TGCGCCAGCAGCCAAGGAATTCTTTACGAGCAGTACTTC; CDR3aa: CASSQGILYEQYF; abundance: -; j_gene: TRBJ2-7; d_gene: -; v_gene: TRBV4-3
CDR3nt: TGTGCCAGCAGAAGACGGTCGAACACTGAAGCTTTCTTT; CDR3aa: CASRRRSNTEAFF; abundance: -; j_gene: TRBJ1-1; d_gene: -; v_gene: TRBV7-2
CDR3nt: TGTGCCAGCAGCGTAGAGGGCAGGGCTAATTCACCCCTCCACTTT; CDR3aa: CASSVEGRANSPLHF; abundance: -; j_gene: TRBJ1-6; d_gene: -; v_gene: TRBV9
CDR3nt: TGTGCCAGCGGGGAGGGGGAGACCCAGTACTTC; CDR3aa: CASGEGETQYF; abundance: -; j_gene: TRBJ2-5; d_gene: TRBD2; v_gene: TRBV6-1
CDR3nt: TGCGCCAGCAGCCAAGGGAGGGGGGGTTACTACGAGCAGTACTTC; CDR3aa: CASSQGRGGYYEQYF; abundance: -; j_gene: TRBJ2-7; d_gene: -; v_gene: TRBV4-3
CDR3nt: TGTGCCAGCACTTCTACAGGGGGCAGGCCCTACGAGCAGTACTTC; CDR3aa: CASTSTGGRPYEQYF; abundance: -; j_gene: TRBJ2-7; d_gene: TRBD1; v_gene: TRBV7-9
CDR3nt: TGCGCCAGCAGCCCCGAGACAGACTGGGTCTCTGGAAACACCATATATTTT; CDR3aa: CASSPETDWVSGNTIYF; abundance: -; j_gene: TRBJ1-3; d_gene: -; v_gene: TRBV5-1
CDR3nt: TGTGCCAGCAGCTTAGCCGGGGAGCTGTTTTTT; CDR3aa: CASSLAGELFF; abundance: few; j_gene: TRBJ2-2; d_gene: -; v_gene: TRBV11-2
CDR3nt: TGCGCCAGCAGCCCTGGGTCTGGGCCCAATCAGCCCCAGCATTTT; CDR3aa: CASSPGSGPNQPQHF; abundance: -; j_gene: TRBJ1-5; d_gene: -; v_gene: TRBV5-1
CDR3nt: TGTGCCAGCTCATCAGGGATCCAAGAGACCCAGTACTTC; CDR3aa: CASSSGIQETQYF; abundance: few; j_gene: TRBJ2-5; d_gene: -; v_gene: TRBV18
CDR3nt: TGTGCCTGGACCCCGGTCTACAATGAGCAGTTCTTC; CDR3aa: CAWTPVYNEQFF; abundance: -; j_gene: TRBJ2-1; d_gene: -; v_gene: TRBV30
CDR3nt: TGCGCCAGCAGCCTCCGGGACAGGGGCTCCTACGAGCAGTACTTC; CDR3aa: CASSLRDRGSYEQYF; abundance: -; j_gene: TRBJ2-7; d_gene: TRBD1; v_gene: TRBV4-1
CDR3nt: TGCGCCAGCAGCTTCATTACTGGGCCCTACGAGCAGTACTTC; CDR3aa: CASSFITGPYEQYF; abundance: -; j_gene: TRBJ2-7; d_gene: -; v_gene: TRBV5-1
CDR3nt: TGCGCCAGCAGGTTGGGTGGGGCCCGAGGCAAAAACATTCAGTACTTC; CDR3aa: CASRLGGARGKNIQYF; abundance: once; j_gene: TRBJ2-4; d_gene: -; v_gene: TRBV5-1
CDR3nt: TGTGCCAGCAGCACGGAATTCTCTCAGTACGAGCAGTACTTC; CDR3aa: CASSTEFSQYEQYF; abundance: once; j_gene: TRBJ2-7; d_gene: -; v_gene: TRBV7-2
CDR3nt: TGTGCCAGCAGGGAGTTATCAGGCCAGCCCCAGCATTTT; CDR3aa: CASRELSGQPQHF; abundance: few; j_gene: TRBJ1-5; d_gene: -; v_gene: TRBV2
CDR3nt: TGTGCCAGTAGTATAAGGAGAGTAAATGAAAAACTGTTTTTT; CDR3aa: CASSIRRVNEKLFF; abundance: -; j_gene: TRBJ1-4; d_gene: -; v_gene: TRBV19
CDR3nt: TGTGCCAGCAGCGTAGGAGGGGGCTCTGGAAACACCATATATTTT; CDR3aa: CASSVGGGSGNTIYF; abundance: -; j_gene: TRBJ1-3; d_gene: -; v_gene: TRBV9
CDR3nt: TGTGCCAGCAGCAAAGGCAGTCCCAATCAGCCCCAGCATTTT; CDR3aa: CASSKGSPNQPQHF; abundance: few; j_gene: TRBJ1-5; d_gene: -; v_gene: TRBV21-1
CDR3nt: TGTGCCAGCGCATTGGGGACAGGGGGCTCTGGGGCCAACGTCCTGACTTTC; CDR3aa: CASALGTGGSGANVLTF; abundance: -; j_gene: TRBJ2-6; d_gene: TRBD1; v_gene: TRBV18
CDR3nt: TGTGCCAGCAGCCCACCCGGTTGGGCTAGCGGGGGGGCAGGGGAGACCCAGTACTTC; CDR3aa: CASSPPGWASGGAGETQYF; abundance: once; j_gene: TRBJ2-5; d_gene: TRBD2; v_gene: TRBV5-5
CDR3nt: TGTGCCAGCAGTGAATTGGCAGCTCGCACAGATACGCAGTATTTT; CDR3aa: CASSELAARTDTQYF; abundance: -; j_gene: TRBJ2-3; d_gene: -; v_gene: TRBV2
CDR3nt: TGTGCCAGCAGCGTATCAGGACAGGGGGATGAAAAACTGTTTTTT; CDR3aa: CASSVSGQGDEKLFF; abundance: -; j_gene: TRBJ1-4; d_gene: TRBD1; v_gene: TRBV9
CDR3nt: TGTGCCAGCAGCAGGGACAGGTCGGAGACCCAGTACTTC; CDR3aa: CASSRDRSETQYF; abundance: -; j_gene: TRBJ2-5; d_gene: TRBD1; v_gene: TRBV7-3
CDR3nt: TGTGCCAGCAGCCCTCCGGGACAGGTTTTTTCACCCCTCCACTTT; CDR3aa: CASSPPGQVFSPLHF; abundance: -; j_gene: TRBJ1-6; d_gene: TRBD1; v_gene: TRBV14
CDR3nt: TGTGCCAGCAGCTCCCGCCCGGCCCCCACTGAAGCTTTCTTT; CDR3aa: CASSSRPAPTEAFF; abundance: -; j_gene: TRBJ1-1; d_gene: -; v_gene: TRBV7-2